This paragraph reports one TCR beta chain. Its antigen has not been determined. Per-base qualities were not stored, and no clone one base away is much larger. The trial excluded patients who had a history of autoimmune disease or were on systemic immunosuppression. Peripheral blood for TCR sequencing was collected from all dose cohorts at baseline, on cycle 4 day 1, and on cycle 7 day 1. Samples came from an open-label, multicenter, first-in-human phase I dose-escalation trial of ivuxolimab. Adults with locally advanced or metastatic melanoma, renal cell carcinoma, hepatocellular carcinoma or head and neck squamous cell carcinoma were enrolled in the trial. Before TCR sequencing, CD4+ T cells and CD8+ T cells from peripheral blood were sorted into separate populations. For sequencing of the TCRbeta CDR3 region, genomic DNA was extracted from the sorted cells. The immunoSEQ Assay was used to sequence the TCRbeta CDR3 regions. Here the immuneACCESS table is served through TCRdb, limited to in-frame sequences with V and J called. Missing clones are a known gap in these copies; in checked studies unresolved V genes cover under half, and the rest lacks a known reason. This sample has fewer than 45,000 clones in its table, and around 89% of those were observed once. About 5.5% of the sample goes to the ten largest clones.

The data originate from a study of OX40 agonist ivuxolimab in advanced cancers. Study-wide context: Ivuxolimab, which targeted the costimulatory receptor OX40 (CD134), was an agonistic, fully human IgG2 monoclonal antibody. Intravenous ivuxolimab was administered to patients every 2 weeks at six dose levels: 0.01, 0.1, 0.3, 1.5, 3 and 10 mg/kg. Among the roughly 54 dose-escalation patients, 19 had hepatocellular carcinoma, roughly 15 melanoma, 9 renal cell carcinoma and 9 head and neck cancer. The dose-escalation cohort was approximately 83% male with a mean age of about 54 years, ranging from 23 to 79. Prior anti-PD-1, anti-PD-L1 or anti-CTLA-4 therapy was permitted, and less than 45% of dose-escalation patients had received checkpoint inhibitors. Partial responses occurred in three dose-escalation patients, of whom one had hepatocellular carcinoma and two had cutaneous melanoma. Peripheral TCRbeta sequencing aimed to test whether ivuxolimab altered TCR sequence diversity and caused clonal T-cell expansion. The paper covers the monotherapy dose-escalation part of the phase I ivuxolimab trial, which included N of about 50 patients.

The CDR1 and CDR2 encoded by the germline V gene are MDHEN and SYDVKM. The CDR3, from cysteine to phenylalanine, totals 13 residues. The kept DNA is CDR3 alone, 39 bases in frame from the first base. Unmatched junction bases come to 6, with V trimmed by 7 bases and J by 3 bases. Broad study findings and their caveats: In partial responders in the 0.1-3.0 mg/kg groups, normalized peripheral clonal expansion was found to be among the lowest, especially among CD8+ T cells. After ivuxolimab, more expanded clones were found on average in CD8+ T cells than in CD4+ T cells. At doses of 0.1 to 3.0 mg/kg, clonal expansion of both CD4+ and CD8+ blood T cells was observed from baseline to week 6. Low levels of normalized T-cell clonal expansion were also seen in some patients who did not respond. Antigen specificity was not determined for the clonally expanded peripheral T cells.

The sample here was CD4+ or CD8+ T cells sorted from blood, taken in a trial of the OX40 agonist ivuxolimab. Recombination joined TRBV28 with TRBJ2-7, with TRBD2 matching 7 junction bases. The clonotype comes from an adult with an advanced solid tumor such as melanoma, head and neck, liver or kidney cancer. The sequenced DNA is TGTGCCAGCACCACTAGCGTACTCTACGAGCAGTACTTC. This is translated as CASTTSVLYEQYF. The CDR3, completed at both ends by the reference TRBV28 and TRBJ2-7 genes, gives the full variable domain DVKVTQSSRYLVKRTGEKVFLECVQDMDHENMFWYRQDPGLGLRLIYFSYDVKMKEKGDIPEGYSVSREKKERFSLILESASTNQTSMYLCASTTSVLYEQYFGPGTRLTVT.